Ten or more counts support the clone carrying this T cell receptor (beta chain). Its antigen is unknown. The sample comes from a study of response to subunit inactivated influenza vaccine. Germline V lookup: CDR1 SQVTM, CDR2 ANQGSEA. This CDR3 spans 12 amino acids. V lost 4 bases, J lost 3 bases, and 10 bases lay in between. TCRdb ran MiXCR on the RT-PCR reads and lists one entry per CDR3 protein. The sample shows about 190,000 distinct CDR3 sequences, 14% of them seen only once. Broader study findings: The authors suggested that every seasonal influenza vaccination recruits few new T cells.

Sequences were derived from CD8+ T cells sorted from PBMCs, sampled around 5 days after vaccination. This sequence joins TRBV29-1 and TRBJ2-7; D possibly corresponds to TRBD1 (6 bases). The source is a man over 45 who received an inactivated influenza vaccine. The CDR3 region has the DNA TGCAGCGTTGGGGACACCATCTACGAGCAGTACTTC. It specifies CSVGDTIYEQYF.